This TCR beta chain was retrieved from a study of T-cell memory formation after mild COVID-19. MiXCR was run by TCRdb on the 5' RACE reads, yielding one entry per CDR3 protein. The profile shows about 560,000 distinct CDR3 sequences, less than 25% of them singletons. V lost 3 bases, J lost 6 bases, and 11 bases stayed unmatched. The length of the CDR3 is 18 residues. CDR1 LGHNA and CDR2 YSLEER come from the germline V gene. The sequence was collected from an adult woman who had mild COVID-19 (a few samples of this study predate the infection). Cell type and time point are not known. Sequenced input: PBMCs or a T cell subset sorted from them (not recorded which). The V call is TRBV4-3, the J call TRBJ2-2; TRBD2 matches at 12 bases. CDR3 sequence (DNA): TGCGCCAGCAGCCACGCACATCTAGCGGGAGGGCCCCCCGGGGAGCTGTTTTTT. Translating it yields CASSHAHLAGGPPGELFF.